Reported below is one T cell receptor (beta chain). As yet, its antigen is unknown. The sample originates from a study of OX40 agonist ivuxolimab in advanced cancers. Overall study: Patients were treated with ivuxolimab, an agonistic anti-OX40 (CD134) antibody.

V gave up 4 bases and J gave up 6 bases; unmatched junction bases: 4. Germline CDR1 is MNHEY and CDR2 is SMNVEV (reference sequence). This CDR3 is built from 16 residues. Assay: immunoSEQ multiplex PCR; the TCRdb copy retains only in-frame clones and omits some. The top ten hold 4% of the sample, which has tens of thousands of clones, roughly 85% seen once. General study results and limits: Among expanded peripheral T cells, antigen specificity went undetermined. At doses 0.1 to 3.0 mg/kg, CD4+ and CD8+ clones expanded.

The sequence derives from an adult with an advanced solid tumor such as melanoma, head and neck, liver or kidney cancer. This specimen was CD4+ or CD8+ T cells sorted from blood, taken in a trial of the OX40 agonist ivuxolimab. V usage is TRBV27 and J usage is TRBJ2-2, with 14 positions matching TRBD2. The CDR3 spells CASSWTSGRFSGELFF. The CDR3 nucleotides read TGTGCCAGCAGTTGGACTAGCGGGAGGTTTTCCGGGGAGCTGTTTTTT.